These 14 T cell receptor beta chains were all obtained from the same sample, sequenced in a study of response to subunit inactivated influenza vaccine. TCRdb recomputed calls from the RT-PCR reads with MiXCR, one row per CDR3 protein. Found here are hundreds of thousands of distinct CDR3 sequences, about 20% of them singletons; the top ten hold approximately 10%. The source material was PBMCs from blood, sampled about 20 months after vaccination. These TCRs come from a man aged 45-69 years who received an inactivated influenza vaccine.

This clonotype was seen only a few times. The chain joins TRBV5-5 to TRBJ2-1, with TRBD2 identical over 7 bases. The germline gives CDR1 SGHKS, CDR2 YYEKEE (reference sequence). The CDR3 covers 16 residues. V lost 4 bases, J lost 7 bases, and 14 bases stayed unmatched. CDR3 loop: CASSSKTEGGSNEQFF. Written as DNA, the CDR3 is TGTGCCAGCAGCAGCAAGACGGAGGGAGGGTCAAATGAGCAGTTCTTC.

The J gene is TRBJ2-5, the V gene TRBV19; 8 nucleotides agree with TRBD2. Germline CDR1 LNHDA, CDR2 SQIVND (reference sequence). This CDR3 is 14 amino acids long. V lost 10 bases, J lost 5 bases, and 12 bases stayed unmatched. CDR3 coding DNA: TGTGCCACTACTCGTTCGGGGGGGCGGGAGACCCAGTACTTC. Its protein is CATTRSGGRETQYF.

This clonotype was recorded once. V and J are TRBV4-2 and TRBJ2-5; the D gene is possibly TRBD2 (5 bases). The CDR3 has 13 amino acids. V was shortened by 0 bases and J by 5 bases, with 7 bases between the two germline ends. Germline loops: CDR1 LGHNA, CDR2 YNFKEQ. CDR3 nucleotide sequence: TGTGCCAGCAGCCAAGATAAGCGGGAGACCCAGTACTTC. Amino acids: CASSQDKRETQYF.

This clonotype has more than one count but fewer than ten. This chain joins TRBV3-1 and TRBJ2-2, with 8 bases matching TRBD1. The CDR3 is made up of 14 amino acids. The V and J ends lost 4 bases and 7 bases, in that order; junction bases with no gene match: 5. Germline CDR1 is LGHDT and CDR2 is YNNKEL (reference sequence). CDR3 coding DNA: TGTGCCAGCAGCCTTACCGGGACAGGCGGGGAGCTGTTTTTT. It encodes CASSLTGTGGELFF.

The chain has TRBV7-8 and TRBJ2-7; 9 positions match TRBD2. V was pared by 1 base and J by 4 bases, with 8 bases of the junction left unmatched. CDR3 size: 16 residues. Germline V lookup: CDR1 SGHVS, CDR2 FQNEAQ. The CDR3 region is CASSLEQRGEKYEQYF. CDR3 nucleotides: TGTGCCAGCAGCTTAGAGCAGCGGGGGGAGAAGTACGAGCAGTACTTC.

J is TRBJ1-1 and V is TRBV12-3 or TRBV12-4; D is uncertain. The V gene lost 3 bases and the J gene lost 0 bases, with 2 bases spanning the gap. The CDR3 sequence is 12 residues long. The CDR3 DNA reads as TGTGCCAGCAGTTTTATGAACACTGAAGCTTTCTTT. It is translated as CASSFMNTEAFF.

This clonotype was seen just once. V and J are TRBV27 and TRBJ2-2; the match to TRBD1 covers 10 bases. The germline CDR1 and CDR2 sequences are MNHEY and SMNVEV (reference sequence). The V and J ends lost 3 bases and 6 bases, in that order; junction bases with no gene match: 19. The CDR3 covers 20 residues. The CDR3 spells CASSFLSRDRGRSRPGELFF. CDR3 nucleotide sequence: TGTGCCAGCAGTTTTCTATCTAGGGACAGGGGTCGTTCGCGACCCGGGGAGCTGTTTTTT.

V and J are TRBV12-3 or TRBV12-4 and TRBJ1-2, with 8 nucleotides matching TRBD1. The V gene end was trimmed by 5 bases and the J gene end by 7 bases; junction bases not matched to a gene: 12. This CDR3 is built from 15 residues. CDR3 region: CASSPYATGAIGYTF. DNA of the CDR3: TGTGCCAGCAGTCCCTATGCGACAGGGGCCATTGGCTACACCTTC.

The sample holds a few counts of this clonotype. The CDR3 DNA follows: TGTGCCAGCAGCGTACGGAACACCGGGGAGCTGTTTTTT. It yields the protein CASSVRNTGELFF. The chain combines TRBV7-9 with TRBJ2-2, with unresolved D. This CDR3 is built from 13 residues. Germline V lookup: CDR1 SEHNR, CDR2 FQNEAQ (reference sequence). Trimming took off 5 bases at V and 1 base at J, with 5 bases between the two ends. The full variable domain, completed using reference TRBV7-9 and TRBJ2-2, is DTGVSQNPRHKITKRGQNVTFRCDPISEHNRLYWYRQTLGQGPEFLTYFQNEAQLEKSRLLSDRFSAERPKGSFSTLEIQRTEQGDSAMYLCASSVRNTGELFFGEGSRLTVL.

The genes are TRBV3-1 and TRBJ2-1; possibly TRBD1 for D (6 bases). Germline CDR1 reads LGHDT; CDR2 reads YNNKEL (reference sequence). The CDR3 runs 15 residues. V lost 1 base and J 7 bases, leaving 14 bases between the germline ends. The CDR3 coding sequence is TGTGCCAGCAGCCAAGGTACAGGGATATGGAATGAGCAGTTCTTC. This translates into CASSQGTGIWNEQFF.

V gene TRBV27 combines with J gene TRBJ1-3; D possibly corresponds to TRBD1 (5 bases). Germline V gives CDR1 MNHEY, CDR2 SMNVEV (reference sequence). V was trimmed by 6 bases and J by 2 bases, leaving 14 bases between them. This CDR3 has 15 amino acids. The CDR3 coding sequence is TGTGCCAGCAGGATGCAGGGTCTGCCTGGAAACACCATATATTTT. Amino acid sequence: CASRMQGLPGNTIYF.

This clonotype has a handful of counts. The chain links TRBV12-3 or TRBV12-4 to TRBJ2-1; no clear D. The CDR3 is 16 amino acids. Trimming stripped 3 bases from V and 2 bases from J, with 14 bases between. CDR3 amino acids: CASSFPGRTPYNEQFF. In nucleotides, the CDR3 is TGTGCCAGCAGTTTCCCGGGCCGCACACCCTACAATGAGCAGTTCTTC.

The sample holds a few counts of this clonotype. CDR3 bases: TGTGCCACCAGCAGAGATTCTAGGGCTAGCGGGGGTTCTGCTACGAACACCGGGGAGCTGTTTTTT. Its protein is CATSRDSRASGGSATNTGELFF. The genes are TRBV15 and TRBJ2-2; 10 nucleotides align to TRBD2. V was clipped by 0 bases and J by 0 bases; unmatched bases: 16. Germline CDR1 reads LNHNV; CDR2 reads YYDKDF (reference sequence). This CDR3 has 22 residues.

This clonotype was picked up many times. The V call is TRBV5-1, the J call TRBJ1-6; D is undetermined. The length of the CDR3 is 16 residues. The germline V and J ends were trimmed by 0 bases and 4 bases, with 11 bases remaining between them. Germline V gene lookup returns CDR1 SGHRS and CDR2 YFSETQ. This chain's CDR3 is CASSLVGRRYNSPLHF. The CDR3 bases are TGCGCCAGCAGCTTGGTAGGCAGAAGATATAATTCACCCCTCCACTTT.